Each of the 28 T cell receptor delta chains below was sequenced from the same sample in a study of Vδ1+ human thymocytes. Study-level points and caveats: Highly polyclonal TRG and TRD repertoires with Gaussian CDR3 length distributions appeared in thymus.

RNA was extracted from the cells and then reverse transcribed. Pooled V-gene forward primers with one constant-region reverse primer generated the CDR3 amplicons by multiplex PCR. TCRdb called clones from the multiplex PCR reads again using CATT. The sample gives under 25,000 delta-chain clones, about 8% of which show up once; 0.8% to 1% is in the top ten. These receptors are not linked to any known antigen. The sequencing sample was made of Vdelta1+ gamma-delta thymocytes from the thymus. Subset here: FACS-sorted CD3+ TCRalphabeta- TCRVdelta1+ TCRVdelta2- thymocytes. The receptor set was obtained from a child less than two years old who had congenital heart surgery.

A few counts support this clone. The chain uses TRDV1 and TRDJ1, with no clear D. The CDR3 runs 19 residues. V lost 1 base and J lost 0, with 21 bases in between. Germline-derived CDR1 and CDR2 are TSWWSYY and QGS. CDR3 nucleotides: TGTGCTCTTGGGGAACCCCATTCCCTTTCGGTCCCGTACACCGATAAACTCATCTTT. Encoded protein: CALGEPHSLSVPYTDKLIF.

This clone was observed a handful of times. The chain couples TRDV1 to TRDJ1, with D perhaps matching TRDD2 (6 bases). This CDR3 has 18 amino acids. The germline V and J ends were trimmed by 4 bases and 0 bases, with 21 bases remaining between them. Germline CDR1 TSWWSYY, CDR2 QGS. The CDR3 reads CALGVPSRYDDYTDKLIF. The CDR3 DNA reads TGTGCTCTTGGGGTCCCTTCCCGGTACGACGATTACACCGATAAACTCATCTTT.

About this clone: A read error may explain this, as a much larger clone is one base away. This chain links TRDV2 with TRDJ1; D not resolved. Germline V gene lookup returns CDR1 GEAIGNYY and CDR2 EKD. This CDR3 has 10 amino acids. The CDR3: CACDSDKPIF. The CDR3 DNA reads as TGTGCCTGTGACTCCGATAAACCCATCTTT.

This clone was seen more than once but under ten times. The junction and the germline gene differ at one end; a read error may be behind it. Other DNA sequences in this sample translate to the same CDR3. This sequence joins TRDV1 and TRDJ1; TRDD3 agrees at 8 bases. Germline CDR1 reads TSWWSYY; CDR2 reads QGS. The CDR3 runs 20 residues. CDR3 DNA: TGTGCGCTTGGGGACGGGGGTGGCAGGTACTGGGGGCTCTACACCGATAAACTCATCTTT. Protein: CALGDGGGRYWGLYTDKLIF.

This chain joins TRDV1 and TRDJ2; 13 nucleotides agree with TRDD3. Germline V gene data show CDR1 as TSWWSYY and CDR2 as QGS. J lost 1 base, V lost 0 bases, and 5 bases had no gene match. The CDR3 is 19 amino acids. CDR3 DNA sequence: TGTGCTCTTGGGGAACTAGAACACTGGGGGATACGTTTGACAGCACAACTCTTCTTT. Protein sequence: CALGELEHWGIRLTAQLFF.

The chain uses TRDV1 and TRDJ1; possible D gene TRDD1, 5 bases. V gave up 0 bases and J gave up 0 bases, with 11 bases separating them. The CDR3 contains 16 residues. From germline, CDR1 is TSWWSYY and CDR2 QGS. The CDR3: CALGELRPKYTDKLIF. The DNA of the CDR3 is TGTGCTCTTGGGGAACTCCGTCCGAAATACACCGATAAACTCATCTTT.

This clone was seen more than once but under ten times. The V and J genes are TRDV1 and TRDJ1; 10 positions match TRDD3. The germline CDR1 and CDR2 sequences are TSWWSYY and QGS. This CDR3 region has 18 residues. The junction had 7 bases not matched to a gene; V was cut back by 0 bases and J by 0 bases. CDR3 bases: TGTGCTCTTGGGGAACTAGGTAGGCTGGGGGATAACACCGATAAACTCATCTTT. Amino acid sequence: CALGELGRLGDNTDKLIF.

This clone was counted between two and nine times. The rearrangement joins TRDV1 to TRDJ1, with D unclear. This CDR3 has 14 residues. The germline V gene has CDR1 TSWWSYY and CDR2 QGS. Between the trimmed V and J ends, which lost 5 bases and 4 bases, there was a span of 14 bases. The DNA of the CDR3 is TGTGCTCTTGGGTCGCCCGAACCCGGCGATAAACTCATCTTT. Its translation: CALGSPEPGDKLIF.

The J gene is TRDJ1, the V gene TRDV1, with 11 bases identical to TRDD3. The junction had 30 bases not matched to a gene; V was cut back by 1 base and J by 2 bases. Germline CDR1 and CDR2: TSWWSYY and QGS. This CDR3 has 25 residues. CDR3 in amino acids: CALGEPTQLPTYWGIVLPRTDKLIF. CDR3 bases: TGTGCTCTTGGGGAACCTACTCAACTTCCTACTTACTGGGGGATAGTCCTTCCGCGGACCGATAAACTCATCTTT.

The table lists this clone with a few counts. The V call is TRDV1, the J call TRDJ1; 10 nucleotides align to TRDD3. The CDR3 has 20 amino acids. The ends lost 2 bases at V and 1 base at J; junction bases unmatched: 16. Germline loops: CDR1 TSWWSYY, CDR2 QGS. DNA for the CDR3: TGTGCTCTTGGGGAAGGGGTTCCTACTTACTGGGGGATTGCCACCGATAAACTCATCTTT. Encoded protein: CALGEGVPTYWGIATDKLIF.

This clone has more than one count but fewer than ten. V and J are TRDV1 and TRDJ1; 9 bases align to TRDD2. The ends lost 4 bases at V and 3 bases at J; junction bases unmatched: 18. Germline CDR1 TSWWSYY, CDR2 QGS. CDR3 length: 19 amino acids. CDR3 nucleotide sequence: TGTGCTCTTGGGGGAAGGCCTTCCTACAAATCGGGGGATTCCGATAAACTCATCTTT. Encoded protein: CALGGRPSYKSGDSDKLIF.

This clone was seen more than once but under ten times. The rearrangement uses TRDV1 and TRDJ1; 12 bases map to TRDD3. The CDR3 runs 17 residues. With V trimmed by 5 bases and J by 0 bases, 7 bases remained unmatched. Germline V lookup: CDR1 TSWWSYY, CDR2 QGS. The CDR3 DNA is TGTGCTCTTGGGCCTCTGGGGGATACGCCGTACACCGATAAACTCATCTTT. Its translation: CALGPLGDTPYTDKLIF.

The V gene is TRDV1, the J gene TRDJ1, with D possibly matching TRDD3 (6 bases). Trimming removed 0 bases at V and 2 bases at J, with 25 bases between. The CDR3 loop spans 20 amino acids. Germline V lookup: CDR1 TSWWSYY, CDR2 QGS. In nucleotides, the CDR3 is TGTGCTCTTGGGGAACTCGGGGCCGACTTAAGCGGGGATCCGACCGATAAACTCATCTTT. Protein: CALGELGADLSGDPTDKLIF.

The sample holds a few counts of this clone. The chain links TRDV3 to TRDJ1, with D perhaps matching TRDD2 or TRDD3 (5 bases each). Germline CDR1 and CDR2: TVYSNPD and GDNSRS (reference sequence). CDR3 length equals 16 residues. For the CDR3, the DNA is TGTGCTCCTAAGGGATCTGGGCCATCGTACACCGATAAACTCATCTTT. Protein: CAPKGSGPSYTDKLIF.

A word on this clone: A much larger clone lies a single base off, so this may be a read error. The chain combines TRDV2 with TRDJ2; TRDD3 aligns across 13 bases. The J gene comes from matching the DNA to germline here; TCRdb lacks it. The CDR3 runs 19 residues. Germline CDR1 reads GEAIGNYY; CDR2 reads EKD. This CDR3 reads CACEPVLGDTRALTARLFF. CDR3 nucleotides: TGTGCCTGTGAACCCGTACTGGGGGATACGAGAGCTTTGACAGCACGACTCTTCTTT.

In its sample, this clone was seen a few times. The J gene is TRDJ1, the V gene TRDV1; 12 bases agree with TRDD3. V dropped 3 bases and J dropped 8; count of bases not matched to a gene: 13. The CDR3 runs to 17 residues. In germline, CDR1 is TSWWSYY, CDR2 QGS. DNA for the CDR3: TGTGCTCTTGGGGATTCCTTCTTACTGGGGGATACCAAAAAACTCATCTTT. Translation gives CALGDSFLLGDTKKLIF.

This chain connects TRDV1 to TRDJ1; no firm D call. Germline V gene sequence: CDR1 TSWWSYY, CDR2 QGS. Trimming cost V 3 bases and J 0 bases, with 8 bases left between them. CDR3 size: 14 residues. DNA of the CDR3: TGTGCTCTTGGGGACTTTGGGTACACCGATAAACTCATCTTT. It translates to CALGDFGYTDKLIF.

This sequence joins TRDV1 and TRDJ1, with 8 bases that match TRDD3. V lost 4 bases and J lost 0; bases outside the gene matches: 25. The CDR3 runs to 22 residues. The germline V gene has CDR1 TSWWSYY and CDR2 QGS. CDR3: CALGGQASSSDILGGNTDKLIF. CDR3 coding DNA: TGTGCTCTTGGGGGCCAGGCGTCCTCTTCCGATATACTGGGGGGAAACACCGATAAACTCATCTTT.

This clone was counted between two and nine times. This chain connects TRDV1 to TRDJ2; 10 bases fit TRDD3. CDR3 length equals 19 residues. Germline-derived CDR1 and CDR2 are TSWWSYY and QGS. The ends lost 2 bases at V and 0 bases at J; junction bases unmatched: 9. This CDR3 is CALGEKRLGDKALTAQLFF. The CDR3 nucleotides are TGTGCTCTTGGGGAAAAGCGTCTGGGGGATAAAGCTTTGACAGCACAACTCTTCTTT.

This clone occurred a few times. The rearrangement links TRDV1 to TRDJ1, with 9 nucleotides matching TRDD2. J was trimmed by 0 bases and V by 4 bases; bases with no gene match: 36. This CDR3 is built from 26 residues. CDR1 TSWWSYY and CDR2 QGS come from the germline V gene. CDR3: CALGANSFLPFRLNWGLKNHTDKLIF. For the CDR3, the DNA is TGTGCTCTTGGGGCCAACTCCTTCCTACCTTTTCGGCTGAACTGGGGACTCAAGAACCACACCGATAAACTCATCTTT.

This chain uses TRDV1 with TRDJ1; the D call may be TRDD2 or TRDD3 (6 bases each). The V and J ends lost 5 bases and 7 bases respectively, with 38 bases between them. This CDR3 region has 21 residues. The germline CDR1 and CDR2 sequences are TSWWSYY and QGS. This CDR3 reads CALGSYIPRYVSTPEDIKLIF. As DNA, the CDR3 is TGTGCTCTTGGGTCCTACATTCCCAGATACGTTTCCACTCCGGAAGACATTAAACTCATCTTT.

This clone was picked up a small number of times. The chain has TRAV29/DV5 and TRDJ2; D is ambiguous. The CDR3 spans 18 residues. Trimming took 1 base from V and 0 from J, leaving 19 bases between them. Germline V gene sequence: CDR1 NSMFDY, CDR2 ISSIKDK. The CDR3 loop reads CAASLVNSLGPLTAQLFF. The CDR3 DNA reads TGTGCAGCAAGCTTGGTGAATTCGTTAGGACCTTTGACAGCACAACTCTTCTTT.

This clone was seen a few times. The genes are TRDV1 and TRDJ1; 9 bases match TRDD2. Germline CDR1 is TSWWSYY and CDR2 is QGS. This CDR3 has 23 residues. Unmatched junction bases numbered 32, after V lost 4 bases and J lost 5 bases. CDR3 sequence: CALGGERPSYGVPGALRGDKLIF. The CDR3 DNA follows: TGTGCTCTTGGGGGAGAAAGGCCTTCCTACGGGGTTCCTGGGGCTCTCCGCGGGGATAAACTCATCTTT.

The chain uses TRDV1 and TRDJ1; no definite D call. Germline V CDR1 and CDR2: TSWWSYY, QGS. CDR3 length: 18 amino acids. The ends were cut back, 0 bases at V and 0 bases at J, with 17 bases in the middle. CDR3 region: CALGELIRPAPYTDKLIF. The CDR3 region has the DNA TGTGCTCTTGGGGAACTAATTAGGCCCGCACCGTACACCGATAAACTCATCTTT.

J is TRDJ1 and V is TRDV1; TRDD3 matches 13 bases. Since TCRdb gives no J gene, matching the DNA to germline was used here to assign it. J lost 0 bases, V lost 1 base, and 29 bases had no gene match. The CDR3 is 26 residues long. Germline V CDR1 and CDR2: TSWWSYY, QGS. The CDR3 DNA is TGTGCTCTTGGGGAACCTCCACTTCCTCAGTGGGGACTGGGGGATACGGTCGGTTGTCACACCGATAAACTCATCTTT. Translated: CALGEPPLPQWGLGDTVGCHTDKLIF.

By share, this clone counts as medium-sized. The V and J genes are TRDV2 and TRDJ1, with D perhaps TRDD3 (6 bases). The germline V gene encodes CDR1 GEAIGNYY and CDR2 EKD. V was clipped by 3 bases and J by 2 bases, with 15 bases between them. The length of the CDR3 is 15 residues. In DNA, the CDR3 is TGTGCCTGTGACGCCGATACGGGGAGGACCGATAAACTCATCTTT. It is translated as CACDADTGRTDKLIF.

This clone was picked up a small number of times. The germline gene is not matched at one end of the junction; a read error may be the cause. The chain employs TRDV1 and TRDJ1; D is unclear. This CDR3 contains 12 residues. The germline gives CDR1 TSWWSYY, CDR2 QGS. The CDR3 protein is CALGLHTDKLIF. CDR3 nucleotide sequence: TGTGCCCTTGGGTTACACACCGATAAACTCATCTTT.

The rearrangement uses TRDV1 and TRDJ1; 9 bases are a match to TRDD3. Germline V lookup: CDR1 TSWWSYY, CDR2 QGS. The CDR3 is 21 amino acids. Trimming took 6 bases from V and 0 from J; bases not matched to a gene: 23. CDR3 nucleotide sequence: TGTGCTCTTGGCCGTTCCTTCCTCCTAAGGTACTGGGGGACTAACACCGATAAACTCATCTTT. Protein product: CALGRSFLLRYWGTNTDKLIF.